These 12 T cell receptor beta chains came from one sample sequenced in a study of shared clonotypes between healthy human individuals. Sequencing was performed with immunoSEQ multiplex PCR; in TCRdb, only in-frame clones are kept and a portion is missing. This table has about a million clones, around 76% appearing once. The sequencing input was memory CD4+ T cells sorted from blood. This sample's subset: CD45RA-negative fraction. The source of these receptors is a man younger than 35 in good health.

The chain has TRBV4-3 and TRBJ2-1; D is undetermined. CDR1 is LGHNA, CDR2 YSLEER, per germline. Deletions cut 0 bases from V and 2 bases from J, with 11 bases between. The CDR3 spans 16 residues. CDR3 residues: CASSQEWQRTYNEQFF. The CDR3 nucleotides read TGCGCCAGCAGCCAAGAGTGGCAAAGGACCTACAATGAGCAGTTCTTC.

The V gene is TRBV6-5, the J gene TRBJ1-5; D unresolved. The germline V and J ends were trimmed by 6 bases and 7 bases, with 13 bases remaining between them. The CDR3 extends over 13 amino acids. CDR1 and CDR2 from the germline V gene are MNHEY and SVGAGI. CDR3 sequence: CASSRREDQPQHF. CDR3 DNA sequence: TGTGCCAGCAGCCGAAGGGAGGACCAGCCCCAGCATTTT.

The V call is TRBV7-3, the J call TRBJ2-1; D tentatively fits TRBD1 or TRBD2 (6 bases each). CDR1 is SGHTA, CDR2 FQGTGA, per germline. Trimming removed 0 bases at V and 6 bases at J, with 15 bases between. The CDR3 has 16 residues. The CDR3 here is CASSLTGPKGGNEQFF. DNA of the CDR3: TGTGCCAGCAGCTTAACTGGACCGAAGGGGGGCAATGAGCAGTTCTTC.

J is TRBJ1-3 and V is TRBV18; D possibly corresponds to TRBD1 (6 bases). CDR1 and CDR2 from the germline V gene are KGHSH and LQKENI. V was pared by 3 bases and J by 2 bases, with 8 bases between. CDR3 size: 14 residues. CDR3 sequence (DNA): TGTGCCAGCTCACCGGGGGCTACTGGAAACACCATATATTTT. Its protein is CASSPGATGNTIYF.

The V gene is TRBV18, the J gene TRBJ2-2; TRBD1 matches 8 bases. This CDR3 is 16 amino acids long. Germline V gene sequence: CDR1 KGHSH, CDR2 LQKENI. After removal of 2 bases from V and 1 base from J, the junction contained 3 bases not matched to a gene. In DNA, the CDR3 is TGTGCCAGCTCACCAACCGGGACAGGGAACACCGGGGAGCTGTTTTTT. It is translated as CASSPTGTGNTGELFF.

This clone is a singleton in its sample. This CDR3 is CSGGTGRTEAFF. CDR3 bases: TGCAGCGGTGGGACAGGGCGGACTGAAGCTTTCTTT. This chain connects TRBV29-1 to TRBJ1-1; 9 nucleotides align to TRBD1. Looked up from germline, CDR1 is SQVTM and CDR2 is ANQGSEA. This CDR3 comprises 12 residues. Germline trimming cut 7 bases from V and 5 bases from J; bases unmatched to any gene: 5.

The CDR3 region is CASSQVPSGELFF. The DNA of the CDR3 is TGTGCCAGCAGCCAAGTCCCTAGCGGGGAGCTGTTTTTT. The chain is built from TRBV14 and TRBJ2-2; D is undetermined. This CDR3 comprises 13 residues. CDR1 and CDR2 from the germline V gene are SGHDN and FVKESK. Trimming left V 1 base short and J 7 bases short, with 7 bases between.

J is TRBJ2-3 and V is TRBV9; possible D gene TRBD2, 6 bases. Germline V CDR1 and CDR2: SGDLS, YYNGEE. The V gene lost 4 bases and the J gene lost 6 bases, with 12 bases spanning the gap. The CDR3 contains 13 residues. The DNA for the CDR3 is TGTGCCAGCAGCTATAGCGGCGAGGATACGCAGTATTTT. The encoded protein is CASSYSGEDTQYF.

The J gene is TRBJ2-4, the V gene TRBV5-1, with 11 bases fitting TRBD2. CDR1 SGHRS and CDR2 YFSETQ come from the germline V gene. This CDR3 contains 15 residues. Unmatched junction bases numbered 7, after V lost 3 bases and J lost 8 bases. The CDR3 sequence: CASSSLAGAPDIQYF. DNA for the CDR3: TGCGCCAGCAGCTCACTAGCGGGGGCCCCTGACATTCAGTACTTC.

The rearrangement uses TRBV5-5 and TRBJ2-7; 9 bases are shared with TRBD1. The CDR3 is 13 amino acids. CDR1 and CDR2 (germline): SGHKS, YYEKEE (reference sequence). V lost 3 bases and J lost 4; bases outside the gene matches: 2. CDR3 sequence reads: CASSSTGGYEQYF. The CDR3 DNA follows: TGTGCCAGCAGCTCGACAGGGGGTTACGAGCAGTACTTC.

This chain uses TRBV7-2 with TRBJ2-3, with D possibly matching TRBD1 (5 bases). Looked up from germline, CDR1 is SGHTA and CDR2 is FQGNSA. The CDR3 loop spans 14 amino acids. The germline V and J ends were trimmed by 5 bases and 6 bases, with 15 bases remaining between them. The CDR3 DNA reads TGTGCCAGCAGCCCCAGCAGGGCTACGGATACGCAGTATTTT. The encoded protein is CASSPSRATDTQYF.

V gene TRBV11-2 combines with J gene TRBJ1-4; TRBD1 is a possible D gene (5 bases). Germline lookup yields CDR1 SGHAT and CDR2 FQNNGV. CDR3 size: 14 residues. V shed 5 bases and J shed 6 bases, with 13 bases lying between them. Here the CDR3 DNA reads TGTGCCAGCAGCACCCCGGGGGGGGATGAAAAACTGTTTTTT. Its translation: CASSTPGGDEKLFF.